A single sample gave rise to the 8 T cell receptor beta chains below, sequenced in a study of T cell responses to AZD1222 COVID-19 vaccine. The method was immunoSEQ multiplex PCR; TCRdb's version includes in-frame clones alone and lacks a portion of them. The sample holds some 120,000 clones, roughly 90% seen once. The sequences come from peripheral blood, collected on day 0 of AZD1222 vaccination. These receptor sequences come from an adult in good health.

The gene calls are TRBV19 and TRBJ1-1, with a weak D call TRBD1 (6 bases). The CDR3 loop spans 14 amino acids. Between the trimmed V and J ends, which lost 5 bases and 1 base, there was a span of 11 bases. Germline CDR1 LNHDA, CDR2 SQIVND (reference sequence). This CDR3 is CASSRGGQNTEAFF. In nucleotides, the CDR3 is TGTGCCAGTAGTCGGGGGGGGCAGAACACTGAAGCTTTCTTT.

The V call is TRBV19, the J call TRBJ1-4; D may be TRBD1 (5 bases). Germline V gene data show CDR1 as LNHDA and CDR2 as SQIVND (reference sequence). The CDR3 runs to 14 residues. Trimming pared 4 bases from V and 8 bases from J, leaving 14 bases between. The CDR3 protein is CASSTYVGEEKLFF. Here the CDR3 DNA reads TGTGCCAGTAGTACCTACGTGGGGGAAGAAAAACTGTTTTTT.

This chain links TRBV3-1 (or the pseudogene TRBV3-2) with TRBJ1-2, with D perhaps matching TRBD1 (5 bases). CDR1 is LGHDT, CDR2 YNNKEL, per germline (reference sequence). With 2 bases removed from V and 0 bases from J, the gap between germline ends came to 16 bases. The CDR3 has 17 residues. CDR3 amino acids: CASSQLGGAGANYGYTF. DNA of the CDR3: TGTGCCAGCAGCCAACTTGGGGGAGCTGGGGCTAACTATGGCTACACCTTC.

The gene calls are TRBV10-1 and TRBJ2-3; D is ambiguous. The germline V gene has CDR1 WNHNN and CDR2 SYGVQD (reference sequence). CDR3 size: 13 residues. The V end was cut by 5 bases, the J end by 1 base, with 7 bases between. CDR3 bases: TGCGCCAGCAGTCTCCGAGGCACAGATACGCAGTATTTT. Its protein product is CASSLRGTDTQYF.

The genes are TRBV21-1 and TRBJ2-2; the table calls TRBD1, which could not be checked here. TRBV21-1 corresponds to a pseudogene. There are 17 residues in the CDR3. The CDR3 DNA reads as TGTGCCAGCAGCAAAGGGGAAACTACAGGGCTCACCGGGGAGCTGTTTTTT. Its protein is CASSKGETTGLTGELFF.

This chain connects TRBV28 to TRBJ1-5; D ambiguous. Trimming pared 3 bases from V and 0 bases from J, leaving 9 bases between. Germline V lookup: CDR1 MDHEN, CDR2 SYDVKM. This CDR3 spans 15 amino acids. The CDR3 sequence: CASSFQWTSNQPQHF. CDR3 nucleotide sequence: TGTGCCAGCAGTTTTCAGTGGACTAGCAATCAGCCCCAGCATTTT.

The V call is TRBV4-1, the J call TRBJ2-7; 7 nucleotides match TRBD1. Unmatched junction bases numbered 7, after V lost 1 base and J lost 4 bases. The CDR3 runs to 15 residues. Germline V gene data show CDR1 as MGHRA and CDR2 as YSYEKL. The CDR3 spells CASSQVQGQTYEQYF. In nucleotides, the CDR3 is TGCGCCAGCAGCCAAGTCCAGGGACAGACTTACGAGCAGTACTTC.

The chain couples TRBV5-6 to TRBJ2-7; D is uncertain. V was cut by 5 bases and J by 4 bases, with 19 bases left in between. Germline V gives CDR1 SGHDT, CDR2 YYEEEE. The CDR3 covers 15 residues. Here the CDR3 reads CASSYGPLQLYEQYF. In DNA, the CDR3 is TGTGCCAGCAGTTACGGACCCCTTCAGCTATACGAGCAGTACTTC.